This T cell receptor (beta chain) was obtained from a study of CD8 T cells in ankylosing spondylitis. This clonotype came up many times. Germline V gene lookup returns CDR1 DFQATT and CDR2 SNEGSKA (reference sequence). Trimming shortened V by 5 bases and J by 3 bases, and 11 bases separated the two germline ends. This CDR3 region has 12 residues. By quantitative 5'-RACE with molecular barcodes, the TCR beta libraries were made. TCRdb itself ran the 5' RACE reads through MiXCR, one entry per CDR3 protein. The repertoire holds about 320,000 distinct CDR3 sequences, with roughly 11% as singletons. The sample consisted of blood, either unsorted or a sorted T cell fraction (not recorded which). This sequence joins TRBV20-1 and TRBJ2-7; D remains unclear. The receptor was derived from a female donor with ankylosing spondylitis or in good health (not recorded which). CDR3 loop: CSAGDINYEQYF. CDR3 in DNA: TGCAGTGCTGGTGACATCAACTACGAGCAGTACTTC.